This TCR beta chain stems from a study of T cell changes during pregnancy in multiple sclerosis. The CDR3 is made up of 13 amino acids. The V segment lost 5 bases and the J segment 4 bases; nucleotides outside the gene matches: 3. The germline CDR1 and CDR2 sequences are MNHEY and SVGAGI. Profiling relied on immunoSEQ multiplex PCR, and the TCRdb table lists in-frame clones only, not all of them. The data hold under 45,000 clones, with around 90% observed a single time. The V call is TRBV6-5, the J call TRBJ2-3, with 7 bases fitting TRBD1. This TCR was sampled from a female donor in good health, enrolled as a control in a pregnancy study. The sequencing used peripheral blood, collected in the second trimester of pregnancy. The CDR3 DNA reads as TGTGCCAGCAGTGCACAGGGGTCAGATACGCAGTATTTT. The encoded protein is CASSAQGSDTQYF.